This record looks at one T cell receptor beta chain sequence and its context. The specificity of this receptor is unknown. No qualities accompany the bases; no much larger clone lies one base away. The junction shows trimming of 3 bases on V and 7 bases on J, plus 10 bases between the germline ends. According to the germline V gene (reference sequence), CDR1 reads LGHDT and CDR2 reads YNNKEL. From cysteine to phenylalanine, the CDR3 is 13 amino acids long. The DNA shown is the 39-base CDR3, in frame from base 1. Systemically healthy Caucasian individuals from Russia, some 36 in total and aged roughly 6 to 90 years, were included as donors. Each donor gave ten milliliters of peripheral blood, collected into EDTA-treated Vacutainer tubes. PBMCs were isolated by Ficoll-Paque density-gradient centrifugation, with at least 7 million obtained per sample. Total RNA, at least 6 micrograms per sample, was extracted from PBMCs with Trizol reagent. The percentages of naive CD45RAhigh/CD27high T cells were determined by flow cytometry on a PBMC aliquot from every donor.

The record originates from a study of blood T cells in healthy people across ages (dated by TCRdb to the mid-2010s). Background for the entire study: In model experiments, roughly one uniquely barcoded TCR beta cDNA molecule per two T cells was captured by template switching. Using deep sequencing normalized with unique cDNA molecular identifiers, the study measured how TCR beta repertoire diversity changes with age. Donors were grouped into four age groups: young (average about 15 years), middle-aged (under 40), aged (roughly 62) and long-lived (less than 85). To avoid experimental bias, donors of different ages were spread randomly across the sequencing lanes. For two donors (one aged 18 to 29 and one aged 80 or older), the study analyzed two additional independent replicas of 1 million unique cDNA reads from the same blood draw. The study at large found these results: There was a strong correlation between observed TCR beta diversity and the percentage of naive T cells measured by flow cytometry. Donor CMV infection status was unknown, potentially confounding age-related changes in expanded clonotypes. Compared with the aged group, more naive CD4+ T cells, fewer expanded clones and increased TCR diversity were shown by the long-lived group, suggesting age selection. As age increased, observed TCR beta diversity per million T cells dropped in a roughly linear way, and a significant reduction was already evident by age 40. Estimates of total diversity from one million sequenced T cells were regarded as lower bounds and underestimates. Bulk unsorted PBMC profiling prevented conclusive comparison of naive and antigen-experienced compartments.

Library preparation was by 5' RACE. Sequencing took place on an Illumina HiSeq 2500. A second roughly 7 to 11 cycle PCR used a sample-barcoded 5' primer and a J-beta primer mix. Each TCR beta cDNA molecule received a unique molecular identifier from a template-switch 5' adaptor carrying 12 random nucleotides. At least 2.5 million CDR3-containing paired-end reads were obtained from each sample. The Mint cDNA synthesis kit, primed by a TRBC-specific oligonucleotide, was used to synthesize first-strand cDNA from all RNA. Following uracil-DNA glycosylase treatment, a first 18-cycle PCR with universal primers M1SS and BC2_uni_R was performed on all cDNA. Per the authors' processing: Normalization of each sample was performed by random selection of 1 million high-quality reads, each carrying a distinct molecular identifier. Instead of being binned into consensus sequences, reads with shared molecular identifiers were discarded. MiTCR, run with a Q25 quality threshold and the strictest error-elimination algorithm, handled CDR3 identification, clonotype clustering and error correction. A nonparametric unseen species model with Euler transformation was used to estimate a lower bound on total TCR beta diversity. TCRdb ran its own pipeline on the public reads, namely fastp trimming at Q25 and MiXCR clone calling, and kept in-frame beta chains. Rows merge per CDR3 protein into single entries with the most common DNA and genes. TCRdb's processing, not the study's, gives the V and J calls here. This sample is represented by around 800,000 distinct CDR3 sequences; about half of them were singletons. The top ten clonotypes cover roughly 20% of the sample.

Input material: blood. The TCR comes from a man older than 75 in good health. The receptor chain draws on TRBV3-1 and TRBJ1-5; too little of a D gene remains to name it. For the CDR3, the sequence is CASSQQDGQPQHF. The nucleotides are TGTGCCAGCAGCCAGCAGGACGGGCAGCCCCAGCATTTT. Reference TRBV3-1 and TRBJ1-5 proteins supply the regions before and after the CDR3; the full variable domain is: DTAVSQTPKYLVTQMGNDKSIKCEQNLGHDTMYWYKQDSKKFLKIMFSYNNKELIINETVPNRFSPKSPDKAHLNLHINSLELGDSAVYFCASSQQDGQPQHFGDGTRLSIL.